These 13 T cell receptor beta chains were sequenced from one sample in a study of T cell repertoires in cytomegalovirus infection. TCRdb called the reads again in MiXCR, with one record for every CDR3 protein. This table has around 740,000 distinct CDR3 sequences, 35% to 40% appearing once. Sequenced material: PBMCs. The receptors stem from a human donor in good health (CMV status not recorded). Some clones in this sample may be carry-over from other donors' samples.

There are a few counts of this clonotype. The chain combines TRBV10-3 with TRBJ1-2; D remains ambiguous. The CDR3 spans 13 residues. The V and J ends lost 7 bases and 6 bases respectively, with 15 bases between them. Germline values: CDR1 ENHRY, CDR2 SYGVKD. CDR3 coding DNA: TGTGCCATCACCCCGGGCGGGGTTGATGGCTACACCTTC. This sequence encodes CAITPGGVDGYTF.

This clonotype has just a few counts. The chain couples TRBV19 to TRBJ2-2; possible D gene TRBD1, 6 bases. Trimming removed 5 bases at V and 0 bases at J, with 13 bases between. CDR1 and CDR2 from the germline V gene are LNHDA and SQIVND (reference sequence). This CDR3 has 16 amino acids. The CDR3 sequence: CASSYLAGANTGELFF. DNA of the CDR3: TGTGCCAGTAGTTATCTGGCAGGGGCGAACACCGGGGAGCTGTTTTTT.

This clonotype was seen many times. The chain recombines TRBV4-1 with TRBJ2-3, with 13 bases matching TRBD2. The junction had 8 bases not matched to a gene; V was cut back by 0 bases and J by 8 bases. Germline-derived CDR1 and CDR2 are MGHRA and YSYEKL. There are 17 residues in the CDR3. The CDR3 here is CASSQEGLAGSAPTQYF. CDR3 coding DNA: TGCGCCAGCAGCCAAGAGGGACTAGCGGGGTCCGCCCCTACGCAGTATTTT.

The chain joins TRBV24-1 to TRBJ2-1, with 9 positions matching TRBD2. V lost 7 bases and J lost 12; bases outside the gene matches: 15. Germline CDR1 is KGHDR and CDR2 is SFDVKD. This CDR3 is built from 15 residues. In DNA, the CDR3 is TGTGCCACCAGCCAGGGACTAGCTGAAAACGTCGGGCAGTTCTTC. It is translated as CATSQGLAENVGQFF.

The sample holds many counts of this clonotype. The chain has TRBV7-2 and TRBJ1-1; D is uncertain. The CDR3 contains 15 residues. The V gene lost 1 base and the J gene lost 5 bases, with 14 bases spanning the gap. Germline V gene data show CDR1 as SGHTA and CDR2 as FQGNSA. CDR3 nucleotides: TGTGCCAGCAGCTTAGATCCCAGTGGCTGGACTGAAGCTTTCTTT. It translates to CASSLDPSGWTEAFF.

In its sample, this clonotype was seen a few times. The chain combines TRBV7-6 with TRBJ2-1; TRBD2 matches at 8 bases. The CDR3 is made up of 18 amino acids. The germline V gene encodes CDR1 SGHVS and CDR2 FNYEAQ. Trimming at V came to 1 base and at J to 0 bases, leaving 8 bases not matched to a gene. As DNA, the CDR3 is TGTGCCAGCAGCTTAGAGGCGGGAGGACCCAGCTCCTACAATGAGCAGTTCTTC. This codes for CASSLEAGGPSSYNEQFF.

This clonotype was counted only a few times. The chain joins TRBV12-3 or TRBV12-4 to TRBJ1-2; D is ambiguous. V lost 3 bases and J lost 4, with 6 bases in between. CDR3 length equals 12 residues. CDR3 residues: CASSFWSYGYTF. CDR3 DNA: TGTGCCAGCAGTTTCTGGAGCTATGGCTACACCTTC.

The rearrangement joins TRBV19 to TRBJ2-1; 14 positions agree with TRBD2. J lost 1 base, V lost 3 bases, and 8 bases had no gene match. CDR1 and CDR2 (germline): LNHDA, SQIVND (reference sequence). The CDR3 totals 19 residues. DNA of the CDR3: TGTGCCAGTAGTATTTGGGGACTAGCGGGAGACACATCCTACAATGAGCAGTTCTTC. Translation gives CASSIWGLAGDTSYNEQFF. Using reference TRBV19 and TRBJ2-1 for the parts outside the CDR3, the full variable domain is DGGITQSPKYLFRKEGQNVTLSCEQNLNHDAMYWYRQDPGQGLRLIYYSQIVNDFQKGDIAEGYSVSREKKESFPLTVTSAQKNPTAFYLCASSIWGLAGDTSYNEQFFGPGTRLTVL.

This clonotype showed up just a few times. The rearrangement links TRBV29-1 to TRBJ2-3, with TRBD2 identical over 9 bases. Germline loops: CDR1 SQVTM, CDR2 ANQGSEA. The CDR3 has 15 amino acids. J was trimmed by 5 bases and V by 2 bases; bases with no gene match: 8. The CDR3 sequence is CSVELQRGVLDTQYF. The CDR3 nucleotides are TGCAGCGTTGAACTCCAGCGGGGGGTATTAGATACGCAGTATTTT.

CDR3 DNA: TGTGCCAGTAGTATAGATGCTAGCGGAGAGACCCAGTACTTC. Its translation is CASSIDASGETQYF. The chain carries TRBV19 and TRBJ2-5; 7 bases are a match to TRBD2. The CDR3 is made up of 14 amino acids. Germline assignment: CDR1 LNHDA and CDR2 SQIVND (reference sequence). The ends lost 0 bases at V and 4 bases at J; junction bases unmatched: 2.

V gene TRBV11-1 combines with J gene TRBJ2-1; TRBD1 aligns across 9 bases. The germline V gene encodes CDR1 SGHAT and CDR2 FQDESV (reference sequence). Losses at the gene ends were 5 bases for V and 8 bases for J; bases not matched to a gene: 7. The CDR3 has 14 residues. This chain's CDR3 is CASSLRDRVYEQFF. In DNA form, the CDR3 reads TGTGCCAGCAGCCTGAGGGACAGGGTTTATGAGCAGTTCTTC.

This clonotype has more than one count but fewer than ten. The rearrangement uses TRBV6-2 or TRBV6-3 and TRBJ1-1, with D unresolved. From germline, CDR1 is MNHEY and CDR2 SVGEGT. CDR3 length: 16 residues. V was trimmed by 0 bases and J by 4 bases, leaving 15 bases between them. This CDR3 reads CASSYSVGRKATEAFF. CDR3 in DNA: TGTGCCAGCAGTTACTCAGTTGGAAGGAAGGCCACTGAAGCTTTCTTT.

Concerning this clonotype itself: A much larger clone lies a single base off, so this may be a read error. The chain links TRBV7-2 to TRBJ1-3; 11 bases agree with TRBD1. The V gene's germline CDR1 is SGHTA and CDR2 FQGNSA. This CDR3 is 16 amino acids long. CDR3 region: CASSSPTGTGGNTISF. CDR3 coding DNA: TGTGCCAGCAGCTCGCCCACGGGGACAGGGGGAAACACCATATCTTTT.